The present TCR beta chain was sequenced within a study of CD8+ T cells in alopecia areata. Turning to the study itself: Tofacitinib therapy lasting 6 to 18 months was followed by 6 months off drug.

Regarding treatment: oral pan-JAK inhibitor, 5-10 mg twice daily. The germline gives CDR1 MNHNS, CDR2 SASEGT. V lost 3 bases and J 5 bases, leaving 17 bases between the germline ends. CDR3 length: 16 residues. Sequencing used cDNA as its template, made by extracting RNA and reverse transcribing it. The table came from immunoSEQ multiplex PCR; TCRdb's copy has only in-frame clones and leaves some out. The data contain around 110,000 clones, roughly 55% of them singletons. The receptor was isolated from a human donor with alopecia areata. V and J are TRBV6-1 and TRBJ2-1; perhaps TRBD1 as D (6 bases). The source was CD8+ T cells sorted from blood, collected at week 24, from a patient treated with tofacitinib. The CDR3 region is CASSERDTDFNNEQFF. CDR3 DNA sequence: TGTGCCAGCAGTGAGAGGGACACTGACTTTAACAATGAGCAGTTCTTC.